This TCR beta chain was recovered during a study of shared clonotypes between healthy human individuals. The germline V gene has CDR1 MNHEY and CDR2 SMNVEV (reference sequence). The V end lost 2 bases, the J end lost 4 bases, and 9 bases lay between the germline ends. The CDR3 contains 14 residues. CD45RO-negative CD8 cells positively selected for CCR7 made up the naive population, which excluded terminally differentiated effector memory CD45RA+ cells. Repertoires were generated with immunoSEQ multiplex PCR, while TCRdb's copy carries only in-frame clones and drops some. This repertoire shows about 2.1 million clones, 90% to 95% found once; its top ten account for about 1.8%.

The chain couples TRBV27 to TRBJ2-1; no clear D. This receptor was taken from a man younger than 35 in good health. Some clones in this sample may be carry-over from other donors' samples. Sample: naive CD8+ T cells from PBMCs. This CDR3 is CASSLMREYNEQFF. DNA of the CDR3: TGTGCCAGCAGTTTAATGCGCGAGTACAATGAGCAGTTCTTC.